One and the same sample provided the 25 T cell receptor beta chains below, sequenced in a study of response to subunit inactivated influenza vaccine. TCRdb used MiXCR to reprocess the RT-PCR reads, holding one entry per CDR3 protein. The profile shows some 850,000 distinct CDR3 sequences, about 18% of them singletons. Specimen: PBMCs from blood, collected 5 days after vaccination. These receptors were taken from a man aged 50-60 years who received an inactivated influenza vaccine.

This clonotype turned up a few times. J is TRBJ2-3 and V is TRBV6-5; 9 bases match TRBD2. Germline CDR1 and CDR2: MNHEY and SVGAGI. J lost 4 bases, V lost 0 bases, and 8 bases had no gene match. The CDR3 runs 17 residues. The CDR3, as DNA: TGTGCCAGCAGTTACTCGATGCGGGAGGGCCAGTCAGATACGCAGTATTTT. Its protein product is CASSYSMREGQSDTQYF.

The chain is built from TRBV6-5 and TRBJ1-6, with D unclear. V gave up 0 bases and J gave up 0 bases, with 12 bases separating them. CDR1 and CDR2 from the germline V gene are MNHEY and SVGAGI. CDR3 size: 18 residues. CDR3 DNA: TGTGCCAGCAGTTACTCGAGAGGGAGAAGCTCCTATAATTCACCCCTCCACTTT. As protein: CASSYSRGRSSYNSPLHF.

This clonotype was found a few times. The CDR3 spells CASSSTGLDYEQYF. The CDR3, as DNA: TGCGCCAGCAGCTCGACGGGACTAGACTACGAGCAGTACTTC. V is TRBV5-1 and J is TRBJ2-7, with TRBD2 identical over 8 bases. The CDR3 runs to 14 residues. The ends lost 3 bases at V and 3 bases at J; junction bases unmatched: 5. CDR1 and CDR2 from the germline V gene are SGHRS and YFSETQ.

This clonotype was counted many times. The chain combines TRBV12-3 or TRBV12-4 with TRBJ2-7; 9 bases are a match to TRBD1. With 6 bases clipped from V and 7 bases from J, the junction kept 10 bases outside the gene matches. The CDR3 contains 14 residues. This chain's CDR3 is CASRAGTGIWEQYF. CDR3 DNA: TGTGCCAGCAGGGCCGGGACAGGGATATGGGAGCAGTACTTC.

The chain joins TRBV27 to TRBJ2-7; 10 nucleotides match TRBD1. Germline V gene sequence: CDR1 MNHEY, CDR2 SMNVEV (reference sequence). V shed 6 bases and J 5 bases; nucleotides not matched to a gene: 10. This CDR3 comprises 15 residues. This chain's CDR3 is CASRRPGQGRHEQYF. CDR3 bases: TGTGCCAGCAGAAGACCGGGACAGGGGCGACACGAGCAGTACTTC.

The table lists this clonotype with a few counts. The chain uses TRBV6-1 and TRBJ2-1, with 9 bases lining up with TRBD1. The germline gives CDR1 MNHNS, CDR2 SASEGT. This CDR3 is built from 15 residues. V lost 1 base, J lost 4 bases, and 2 bases stayed unmatched. The DNA for the CDR3 is TGTGCCAGCAGTGAAGTAGACAGGGGGTACAATGAGCAGTTCTTC. It codes for CASSEVDRGYNEQFF.

The chain recombines TRBV14 with TRBJ2-1; TRBD2 matches at 7 bases. Trimming at V came to 2 bases and at J to 0 bases, leaving 4 bases not matched to a gene. The CDR3 has 16 amino acids. The V gene's germline CDR1 is SGHDN and CDR2 FVKESK. The CDR3 coding sequence is TGTGCCAGCAGCCAAAAGCGGGGTGGCTCCTACAATGAGCAGTTCTTC. Translating gives CASSQKRGGSYNEQFF. The variable domain in full, with the rest retrieved from reference TRBV14 and TRBJ2-1, is EAGVTQFPSHSVIEKGQTVTLRCDPISGHDNLYWYRRVMGKEIKFLLHFVKESKQDESGMPNNRFLAERTGGTYSTLKVQPAELEDSGVYFCASSQKRGGSYNEQFFGPGTRLTVL.

This clonotype was found a few times. V usage is TRBV12-3 or TRBV12-4 and J usage is TRBJ2-7; 11 bases align to TRBD2. V gave up 6 bases and J gave up 6 bases; unmatched junction bases: 10. CDR3 size: 15 residues. The CDR3 nucleotides are TGTGCCAGCAGCCGAACTAGCGGGGGAGCCTTCGAGCAGTACTTC. The encoded protein is CASSRTSGGAFEQYF.

This clonotype was counted a single time. The chain couples TRBV3-1 to TRBJ2-7; the match to TRBD2 covers 16 bases. J was trimmed by 4 bases and V by 3 bases; bases with no gene match: 9. Germline values: CDR1 LGHDT, CDR2 YNNKEL (reference sequence). The CDR3 extends over 18 amino acids. The CDR3 loop reads CASSQVPGLAGGKYEQYF. In DNA form, the CDR3 reads TGTGCCAGCAGCCAGGTCCCGGGACTAGCGGGGGGGAAGTACGAGCAGTACTTC.

This clonotype was picked up a small number of times. The J gene is TRBJ2-1, the V gene TRBV7-3; D call uncertain. Trimming took off 5 bases at V and 10 bases at J, with 12 bases between the two ends. The CDR3 spans 12 residues. The V gene's germline CDR1 is SGHTA and CDR2 FQGTGA. CDR3 sequence reads: CASSPLRWEQFF. In DNA form, the CDR3 reads TGTGCCAGCAGCCCACTAAGGTGGGAGCAGTTCTTC. The whole variable domain, remainder taken from reference TRBV7-3 and TRBJ2-1, is GAGVSQTPSNKVTEKGKYVELRCDPISGHTALYWYRQSLGQGPEFLIYFQGTGAADDSGLPNDRFFAVRPEGSVSTLKIQRTERGDSAVYLCASSPLRWEQFFGPGTRLTVL.

This clonotype was recorded at least ten times. The V and J genes are TRBV5-5 and TRBJ2-1, with TRBD2 identical over 9 bases. Germline loops: CDR1 SGHKS, CDR2 YYEKEE (reference sequence). Trimming took 0 bases from V and 8 from J; bases not matched to a gene: 6. The CDR3 is 15 amino acids. CDR3 bases: TGTGCCAGCAGCTTGGTGGCTAGCGGGATGGATGAGCAGTTCTTC. Amino acids: CASSLVASGMDEQFF.

This clonotype has a handful of counts. The chain carries TRBV7-2 and TRBJ2-7; no clear D gene. Germline CDR1 reads SGHTA; CDR2 reads FQGNSA. The CDR3 covers 14 residues. The V and J ends lost 2 bases and 5 bases respectively, with 13 bases between them. The CDR3 DNA follows: TGTGCCAGCAGCTTACAAGGGCGTACCCACGAGCAGTACTTC. Translation: CASSLQGRTHEQYF.

V and J are TRBV4-2 and TRBJ2-2; 13 bases agree with TRBD2. The CDR3 has 17 amino acids. CDR1 LGHNA and CDR2 YNFKEQ come from the germline V gene. The J segment lost 7 bases and the V segment lost 4 bases, leaving 9 bases of the junction unmatched. The CDR3 coding sequence is TGTGCCAGCAGCCCAGTGGGGACTAGCGGGGTGCACGGGGAGCTGTTTTTT. This sequence encodes CASSPVGTSGVHGELFF.

This chain joins TRBV7-9 and TRBJ2-3; 10 positions agree with TRBD2. Per the germline V gene, CDR1 is SEHNR and CDR2 is FQNEAQ (reference sequence). Trimming cost V 4 bases and J 13 bases; bases outside gene matches: 5. The CDR3 consists of 12 residues. The DNA of the CDR3 is TGTGCCAGCAGCTCAAGAGCGGGGGGGAAGTATTTT. Translation: CASSSRAGGKYF. Full variable domain (missing parts from reference TRBV7-9 and TRBJ2-3): DTGVSQNPRHKITKRGQNVTFRCDPISEHNRLYWYRQTLGQGPEFLTYFQNEAQLEKSRLLSDRFSAERPKGSFSTLEIQRTEQGDSAMYLCASSSRAGGKYFGPGTRLTVL.

The chain has TRBV20-1 and TRBJ2-3; D possibly corresponds to TRBD2 (5 bases). Per the germline V gene, CDR1 is DFQATT and CDR2 is SNEGSKA (reference sequence). Trimming pared 3 bases from V and 6 bases from J, leaving 16 bases between. The CDR3 extends over 14 amino acids. CDR3: CSASPGIGWDTQYF. The CDR3 region has the DNA TGCAGTGCTAGCCCGGGAATCGGGTGGGATACGCAGTATTTT.

V usage is TRBV4-2 and J usage is TRBJ2-1, with a possible D match to TRBD1 (6 bases). Germline values: CDR1 LGHNA, CDR2 YNFKEQ. Deletions cut 1 base from V and 0 bases from J, with 16 bases between. This CDR3 region has 18 residues. The CDR3 region is CASSQGGLGLSSYNEQFF. DNA of the CDR3: TGTGCCAGCAGCCAAGGGGGGCTGGGTCTCAGCTCCTACAATGAGCAGTTCTTC.

The chain joins TRBV7-9 to TRBJ1-6; tentative D call: TRBD1 (5 bases). CDR1 and CDR2 (germline): SEHNR, FQNEAQ (reference sequence). The CDR3 is 16 amino acids. Trimming took off 5 bases at V and 0 bases at J, with 11 bases between the two ends. CDR3 sequence (DNA): TGTGCCAGCAGCCTGGGACGAAACTCCTATAATTCACCCCTCCACTTT. It specifies CASSLGRNSYNSPLHF.

The CDR3 spells CSAREGTRRTGELFF. In DNA form, the CDR3 reads TGCAGTGCTAGGGAGGGGACTAGAAGGACCGGGGAGCTGTTTTTT. The chain links TRBV20-1 to TRBJ2-2; 8 nucleotides align to TRBD2. The CDR3 totals 15 residues. Trimming at V came to 3 bases and at J to 5 bases, leaving 8 bases not matched to a gene. Per germline, CDR1 DFQATT and CDR2 SNEGSKA (reference sequence).

This clonotype was recorded a few times. The chain carries TRBV28 and TRBJ1-1, with no clear D. CDR1 and CDR2 from the germline V gene are MDHEN and SYDVKM. This CDR3 spans 14 amino acids. The V and J ends lost 7 bases and 4 bases respectively, with 16 bases between them. The CDR3 coding sequence is TGTGCCAGCAAGACACCAAGACGGCCCACTGAAGCTTTCTTT. The encoded protein is CASKTPRRPTEAFF.

This chain connects TRBV11-1 to TRBJ2-3; no definite D call. The CDR3 runs to 18 residues. V was cut by 0 bases and J by 5 bases, with 21 bases left in between. Germline V gene sequence: CDR1 SGHAT, CDR2 FQDESV (reference sequence). CDR3: CASSLARTSTGYGDTQYF. As DNA, the CDR3 is TGTGCCAGCAGCTTAGCAAGGACGTCCACCGGTTATGGAGATACGCAGTATTTT.

The rearrangement uses TRBV10-3 and TRBJ2-7; 9 bases agree with TRBD1. CDR1 ENHRY and CDR2 SYGVKD come from the germline V gene. The trim removed 3 bases at V and 4 bases at J, leaving 7 bases unmatched. The CDR3 is made up of 15 amino acids. CDR3 nucleotide sequence: TGTGCCATCAGTGACCCGACAGGGGGATTTTACGAGCAGTACTTC. Protein product: CAISDPTGGFYEQYF.

The chain joins TRBV7-2 to TRBJ2-1; D might be TRBD2 (5 bases). The CDR3 length is 13 residues. Between the trimmed V and J ends, which lost 5 bases and 8 bases, there was a span of 13 bases. Germline CDR1 and CDR2: SGHTA and FQGNSA. This CDR3 reads CASSRYGVHEQFF. CDR3 in DNA: TGTGCCAGCAGCCGATACGGGGTACATGAGCAGTTCTTC.

Only a few counts were recorded for this clonotype. This rearrangement joins TRBV10-3 to TRBJ2-1; 10 nucleotides align to TRBD2. From germline, CDR1 is ENHRY and CDR2 SYGVKD. This CDR3 comprises 16 residues. V was clipped by 9 bases and J by 7 bases; unmatched bases: 15. This chain's CDR3 is CAISASGTSGTNEQFF. CDR3 sequence (DNA): TGTGCCATTAGCGCATCCGGCACTAGCGGGACGAATGAGCAGTTCTTC.

This clonotype came up many times. This rearrangement joins TRBV6-4 to TRBJ2-1, with 7 bases aligning to TRBD2. The CDR3 covers 16 residues. The germline CDR1 and CDR2 sequences are MRHNA and SNTAGT. V dropped 3 bases and J dropped 7; count of bases not matched to a gene: 12. In nucleotides, the CDR3 is TGTGCCAGCAGTGATCTGGGCGGGAGAGGAAGAAATGAGCAGTTCTTC. Translated, it gives CASSDLGGRGRNEQFF.

The sample holds a few counts of this clonotype. The chain recombines TRBV10-3 with TRBJ1-2; 8 positions agree with TRBD1. The CDR3 is made up of 13 amino acids. Per the germline V gene, CDR1 is ENHRY and CDR2 is SYGVKD. Trimming took 6 bases from V and 5 from J; bases not matched to a gene: 5. CDR3 in DNA: TGTGCCATCAGGGACAGGGAAGGTTATGGCTACACCTTC. Amino acids: CAIRDREGYGYTF.